Described below is a single TCR beta chain sequence and its context. The data originate from a study of patients and donors after allogeneic stem cell transplantation. CDR3 length: 17 residues. V was clipped by 4 bases and J by 4 bases, with 19 bases between them. The V gene's germline CDR1 is SEHNR and CDR2 FQNEAQ (reference sequence). TCRdb ran MiXCR on the RT-PCR reads and lists one entry per CDR3 protein. The sample lists under 200,000 distinct CDR3 sequences; roughly 24% were seen once. V is TRBV7-9 and J is TRBJ2-2; maybe TRBD2 (6 bases). The source of this sequence is a human donor who was either an allogeneic HSCT recipient or a stem cell or donor lymphocyte infusion donor (not recorded which). It is not recorded whose cells these are; they may come from a transplant donor. The sequencing sample was made of blood, either unsorted or a sorted T cell fraction (not recorded which). The CDR3 sequence is CASSSQWGEALTGELFF. DNA for the CDR3: TGTGCCAGCAGCTCCCAGTGGGGGGAGGCTCTCACCGGGGAGCTGTTTTTT.